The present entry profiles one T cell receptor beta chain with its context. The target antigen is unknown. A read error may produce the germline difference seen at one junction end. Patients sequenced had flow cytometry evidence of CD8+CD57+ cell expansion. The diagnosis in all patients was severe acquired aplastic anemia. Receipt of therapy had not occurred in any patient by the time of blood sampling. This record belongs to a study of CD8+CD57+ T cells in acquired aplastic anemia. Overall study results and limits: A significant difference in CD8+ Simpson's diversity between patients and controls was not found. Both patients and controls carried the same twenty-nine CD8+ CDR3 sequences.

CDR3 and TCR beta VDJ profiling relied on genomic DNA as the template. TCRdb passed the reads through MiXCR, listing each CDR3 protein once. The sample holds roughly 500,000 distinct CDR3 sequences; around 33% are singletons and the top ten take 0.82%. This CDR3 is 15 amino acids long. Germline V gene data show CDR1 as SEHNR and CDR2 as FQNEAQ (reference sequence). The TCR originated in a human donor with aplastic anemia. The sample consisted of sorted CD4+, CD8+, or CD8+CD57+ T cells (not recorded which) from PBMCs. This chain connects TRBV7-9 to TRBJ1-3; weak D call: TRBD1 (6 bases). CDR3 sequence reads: CASSLRGAAGNIIYF. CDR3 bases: TGTGCCAGCAGCTTACGGGGGGCGGCTGGAAACATCATATATTTT.